This T cell receptor (beta chain) was sequenced for a study of blood T cell repertoires in COVID-19 (dated by TCRdb to between 2020 and 2021). In the study overall: The collaborator samples originated in the United States, Italy and Spain and spanned the acute and convalescent phases of COVID-19. A de-identified subject ID, COVID-19 status, age in years and sex were almost always included in the sample metadata. The dataset comprised deeply sampled blood TCRbeta repertoires from subjects exposed to, actively infected with, or recovered from COVID-19. Where HLA class I and class II types were available, the types were taken from metadata supplied by the sample provider, not from assay-based typing. The samples were drawn from two sources: the first 160 participants of the ongoing ImmuneRACE study, and fewer than 1,500 subjects contributed by 6 global collaborators. The prospective study material was composed of cDNA or gDNA derived from T cells, B-cell-depleted T cells, or PBMCs. The repertoires were released in a freely available public database intended as a resource for research on the immune response to SARS-CoV-2.

The immunoSEQ Assay, a bias-controlled multiplex PCR, was used to amplify TCRbeta CDR3 regions from genomic DNA. The authors processed their data as follows. The number of nucleated cells in each sample was estimated by amplification of reference gene primers within the assay. Sequence reads were collapsed and filtered to measure the absolute abundance of every unique TCRbeta CDR3 rearrangement. For each sample, productive Simpson clonality was calculated by taking the square root of Simpson's diversity index across productive rearrangements. This immuneACCESS table, as held by TCRdb, lists in-frame sequences with V and J called but not all clones. Of the missing ones, under half trace to an unresolved V gene in checked studies; the others have no known cause. The D gene and trimming were derived from the DNA, and the V and J assignments and clone size from that table. Here the sample has about 260,000 clones; about 87% occur a single time. The ten biggest clones cover about 4% of the sample.

What the research found in general, with its limitations: How much clinical and demographic metadata was included differed by source and by participant, and the metadata was provided uncurated.

CDR1 is given as SGHTA and CDR2 as FQGNSA, both from the germline V gene. V is clipped by 0 bases and J by 5 bases, and the sequence between their germline boundaries is 5 bases long. Spanning cysteine to phenylalanine, the CDR3 consists of 13 amino acids. The retained sequence is limited to the CDR3, 39 bases, with the frame set at the first base. Participants in the prospective study were enrolled through a virtual design, were aged roughly 18 to 100 years, and lived in approximately 25 United States geographic areas. To assign participants to cohorts, the prospective study relied on clinical history that participants themselves reported in a screening survey and a study questionnaire. Each participant in the prospective study had whole blood, serum and a nasopharyngeal or oropharyngeal swab collected by mobile phlebotomists. Over a 2-month period, participants in the prospective study had the option of providing additional blood draws and questionnaires. Prospective study blood samples were shipped either frozen or at room temperature before DNA extraction.

Points on this clone: The clone's antigen remains unknown. There are no base qualities to consult, and no much larger clone falls within one base.

The chain was built from TRBV7-2 and TRBJ1-5; the D gene is not confidently resolved. Input material: PBMCs or T cells enriched from blood (not recorded which). The source is a woman in her 30s with acute COVID-19. For the CDR3, the sequence is CASSLASDQPQHF. The nucleotides read TGTGCCAGCAGCTTAGCATCGGATCAGCCCCAGCATTTT.